One sample yielded the 10 T cell receptor beta chains listed below, sequenced in a study of shared clonotypes between healthy human individuals. TCRdb's copy holds only in-frame clones and misses some; the assay was immunoSEQ multiplex PCR. The data contain around 2.1 million clones, approximately 94% of them singletons. The material sequenced was naive CD4+ T cells sorted from blood. Subset: CD45RA+ positively selected. Receptors originate from a young man in good health.

This chain joins TRBV27 and TRBJ2-2; tentatively, D is TRBD1 or TRBD2 (5 bases each). CDR3 length: 16 amino acids. V was cut by 7 bases and J by 0 bases, with 15 bases left in between. CDR1 is MNHEY and CDR2 is SMNVEV in the germline V gene (reference sequence). The CDR3 is CASTFTGTANTGELFF. Written as DNA, the CDR3 is TGTGCCAGCACTTTCACTGGGACCGCGAACACCGGGGAGCTGTTTTTT.

V gene TRBV2 combines with J gene TRBJ1-5, with D perhaps matching TRBD1 (6 bases). The CDR3 length is 14 residues. The V end lost 7 bases, the J end lost 2 bases, and 12 bases lay between the germline ends. Looked up from germline, CDR1 is SNHLY and CDR2 is FYNNEI. DNA of the CDR3: TGTGCCAGCACGAGGAGGGGGGGCAATCAGCCCCAGCATTTT. This translates into CASTRRGGNQPQHF.

The chain combines TRBV20-1 with TRBJ2-2; D is perhaps TRBD2 (5 bases). From germline, CDR1 is DFQATT and CDR2 SNEGSKA (reference sequence). V shed 4 bases and J shed 6 bases, with 6 bases lying between them. This CDR3 has 11 amino acids. DNA for the CDR3: TGCAGTGCTACGCGGGCCGGGGAGCTGTTTTTT. Its translation is CSATRAGELFF.

The gene calls are TRBV2 and TRBJ2-7; TRBD1 matches at 8 bases. The CDR3 is 16 residues long. Germline CDR1 SNHLY, CDR2 FYNNEI. V lost 7 bases and J lost 7; bases outside the gene matches: 18. DNA for the CDR3: TGTGCCAGCACGGTGGGCCGGGCAGGGGGCCCCTGGGAGCAGTACTTC. It encodes CASTVGRAGGPWEQYF.

This rearrangement joins TRBV7-9 to TRBJ1-2; no clear D. The CDR3 totals 14 residues. The germline CDR1 and CDR2 sequences are SEHNR and FQNEAQ (reference sequence). V lost 0 bases to trimming and J lost 1 base, with 6 bases between them. The CDR3 bases are TGTGCCAGCAGCTTAGCCCCGGGTAACTATGGCTACACCTTC. This encodes CASSLAPGNYGYTF.

The V and J genes are TRBV11-2 and TRBJ2-7; 10 nucleotides agree with TRBD1. The length of the CDR3 is 15 residues. Trimming took 0 bases from V and 5 from J; bases not matched to a gene: 4. Germline assignment: CDR1 SGHAT and CDR2 FQNNGV. CDR3 region: CASSLDGTGVHEQYF. In DNA form, the CDR3 reads TGTGCCAGCAGCTTAGATGGGACAGGGGTCCACGAGCAGTACTTC.

The gene calls are TRBV5-1 and TRBJ1-1; D unresolved. CDR3 length: 14 amino acids. Germline CDR1 is SGHRS and CDR2 is YFSETQ. Trimming stripped 3 bases from V and 4 bases from J, with 13 bases between. The CDR3 protein is CASSWDPPGTEAFF. Here the CDR3 DNA reads TGCGCCAGCAGCTGGGATCCGCCGGGCACTGAAGCTTTCTTT.

A word on this clone: Other DNA sequences of this sample code for an identical CDR3. V gene TRBV5-1 combines with J gene TRBJ1-1, with a weak D call TRBD1 (5 bases). The CDR3 totals 14 residues. Germline-derived CDR1 and CDR2 are SGHRS and YFSETQ. The V gene lost 0 bases and the J gene lost 4 bases, with 10 bases spanning the gap. CDR3 in amino acids: CASSLGGSSTEAFF. The CDR3 nucleotides are TGCGCCAGCAGCTTGGGGGGCAGCTCCACTGAAGCTTTCTTT.

The J gene is TRBJ1-2, the V gene TRBV4-1; D ambiguous. This CDR3 has 12 amino acids. Trimming took 1 base from V and 7 from J, leaving 7 bases between them. Germline V CDR1 and CDR2: MGHRA, YSYEKL. This CDR3 reads CASSQVRVGYTF. The CDR3 DNA follows: TGCGCCAGCAGCCAAGTTAGGGTTGGCTACACCTTC.

The CDR3 region has the DNA TGTGCCAGCAGTTACTCGAGGGGTTCTGAAGCTTTCTTT. Encoded protein: CASSYSRGSEAFF. The rearrangement joins TRBV6-5 to TRBJ1-1; TRBD1 is a possible D gene (5 bases). Germline V CDR1 and CDR2: MNHEY, SVGAGI. There are 13 residues in the CDR3. V dropped 0 bases and J dropped 6 bases, with 8 bases sitting between them.